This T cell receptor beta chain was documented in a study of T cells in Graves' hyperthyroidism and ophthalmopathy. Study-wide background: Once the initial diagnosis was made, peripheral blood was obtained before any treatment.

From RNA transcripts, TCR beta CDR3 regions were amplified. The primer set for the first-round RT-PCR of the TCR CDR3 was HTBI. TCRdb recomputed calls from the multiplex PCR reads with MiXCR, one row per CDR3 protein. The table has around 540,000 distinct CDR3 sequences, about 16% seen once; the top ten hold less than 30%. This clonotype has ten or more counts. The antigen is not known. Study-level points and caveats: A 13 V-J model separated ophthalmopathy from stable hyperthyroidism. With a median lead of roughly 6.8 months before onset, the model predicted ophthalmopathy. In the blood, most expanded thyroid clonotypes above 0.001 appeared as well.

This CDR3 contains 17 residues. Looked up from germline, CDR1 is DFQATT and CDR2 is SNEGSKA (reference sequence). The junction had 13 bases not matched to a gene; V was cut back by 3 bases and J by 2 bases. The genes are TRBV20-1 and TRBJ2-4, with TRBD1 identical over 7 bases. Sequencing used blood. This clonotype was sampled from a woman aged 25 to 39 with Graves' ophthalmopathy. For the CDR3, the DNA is TGCAGTGCTAGTCGCTTGGACATAGGGGGCTCCAAAAACATTCAGTACTTC. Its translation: CSASRLDIGGSKNIQYF.